This T cell receptor beta chain was profiled in a study of OX40 agonist ivuxolimab in advanced cancers. The germline CDR1 and CDR2 sequences are KGHSH and LQKENI. CDR3 length: 14 amino acids. The ends were cut back, 3 bases at V and 0 bases at J, with 8 bases in the middle. This table comes from immunoSEQ multiplex PCR, and its TCRdb copy is limited to in-frame clones, with some not included. The sample yields approximately 77,000 clones, approximately 94% seen once. Note on this clone: Its specificity is not known.

Study results and caveats: Undetermined was the antigen specificity of the expanded peripheral T cells. CD4+ T cells averaged fewer expanded clones than CD8+ T cells. Patients who responded partially at 0.1-3.0 mg/kg showed clonal expansion ranking among the lowest.

The gene calls are TRBV18 and TRBJ1-1, with D possibly being TRBD1 (5 bases). The receptor's source is an adult with an advanced solid tumor such as melanoma, head and neck, liver or kidney cancer. Sequenced here: CD4+ or CD8+ T cells sorted from blood, sampled in a trial of the OX40 agonist ivuxolimab. The DNA of the CDR3 is TGTGCCAGCTCACCGGGGACGTTGAACACTGAAGCTTTCTTT. Encoded protein: CASSPGTLNTEAFF.